This T cell receptor beta chain was retrieved from a study of tumor-infiltrating lymphocytes in primary liver carcinoma (dated by TCRdb to 2015 to 2018). Background for the entire study: Between late 2015 and March 2016, 4 or 5 patients in China with histopathologically diagnosed primary liver carcinoma had surgical resection. Of the five patients (three men and two women, aged 30 to 69 years), four had hepatocellular carcinoma and one had combined HCC and intrahepatic cholangiocarcinoma. The five patients had tumors of stage T1-T3 N0M0, with maximum diameters ranging from roughly 4 to 11 cm. Each sample produced roughly 3.5 to 7.13 million productive TCRbeta reads, and read depth showed no significant difference between tissue types. TCRbeta repertoire sequencing, expression microarrays and whole-exome sequencing were combined in the study across five regions of each liver tumor, with adjacent normal tissue and blood also included. A total of around 35 specimens from 5 patients, comprising 25 or so tumor regions, 5 adjacent noncancerous liver tissues and 5 peripheral blood samples, were covered by TCRbeta repertoire sequencing. Repertoires from technical replicates were highly reproducible, with mean shared-clone rates approximately 0.88 and correlation coefficients above 0.95.

Details on this clonotype: It has no known antigen specificity. It has no much larger one-base neighbor in the sample; base qualities were not kept.

The CDR3 contains 16 residues, cysteine and phenylalanine counted. Only the CDR3 portion is preserved as DNA: 48 bases, with reading frame beginning at the first base. The germline V gene specifies MNHNS as CDR1 and SASEGT as CDR2. At the junction V is shortened by 3 bases and J by 7 bases, with 19 bases in between. Summary of the overall study and its limitations: Because sequencing covered only the TCR beta chain and unpaired alpha chains were not captured, true repertoire diversity is likely underestimated. Since the samples were bulk and unsorted, there was no way to compare CD4+ and CD8+ T cell repertoires. Pairs of tumor regions showed greater repertoire overlap (mean about 36%) than tumor-adjacent pairs (about 17%) or tumor-blood pairs (approximately 15%), which is consistent with antigen-driven expansion. The top 250 clones accounted for a significantly greater share of the repertoire in tumors than in blood (p = 0.039). With just a few patients in the study, the authors point out that the findings should be validated in a larger study.

RNA from unsorted whole blood was extracted with TRIzol reagent, and germline DNA was obtained with the DNeasy Blood & Tissue kit. At the time of sampling, the patients had chronic HBV infection and had not received any treatment. Before surgery, roughly 4 milliliters of peripheral blood were drawn into K2EDTA tubes. Using a constant-region primer and ProtoScript II reverse transcriptase, TCRbeta-specific cDNA was reverse-transcribed from 500 ng total RNA. Construction of the TCRbeta libraries relied on three nested rounds of multiplex PCR, following a slightly modified ARM-PCR procedure. Each of the first two PCR rounds ran for around 11 cycles using multiplex TRBV1-TRBV30 forward primers together with a Cbeta reverse primer. A final 25-cycle PCR with Deep VentR polymerase added sample barcodes and Illumina adapters. Before sequencing, amplicons of 200-500 bp were gel-purified using a QIAquick gel extraction kit. An Illumina HiSeq 2500 was used to sequence the TCRbeta amplicons with 250-bp paired-end reads. As for the original processing: Reads were quality-trimmed with Trimmomatic v0.33, and paired reads were merged with FLASH v1.2.11 to recover full CDR3 sequences. V, D and J germline segments were assigned to the rearranged TCRbeta sequences by MiGEC v1.2.1b. Clonotype statistics and Shannon-Wiener diversity indices were computed with VDJtools v1.0.0. Except for diversity analysis, only the 250 most abundant clonotypes of each sample were used in subsequent analyses to reduce sampling bias. In-frame beta chains were kept once TCRdb had trimmed the public reads at Q25 with fastp and called clones with MiXCR. Rows are combined by CDR3 protein, so each entry shows the most common genes and DNA. The V and J calls come from TCRdb's annotation, not from the publication. This sample gives 310,000 or so distinct CDR3 sequences in total; around three fifths of them show up just once. 17% of the sample comes from the top ten.

The sample was peripheral blood. This clonotype was obtained from a woman younger than 45 with primary liver carcinoma and hepatitis B virus infection. This chain joins TRBV6-1 to TRBJ1-5; a tentative D match to TRBD1 spans 5 bases. The DNA reads TGTGCCAGCAGTGATCCCCGGGCAGCTCGGGGGCAGCCCCAGCATTTT. Translated, it gives CASSDPRAARGQPQHF.